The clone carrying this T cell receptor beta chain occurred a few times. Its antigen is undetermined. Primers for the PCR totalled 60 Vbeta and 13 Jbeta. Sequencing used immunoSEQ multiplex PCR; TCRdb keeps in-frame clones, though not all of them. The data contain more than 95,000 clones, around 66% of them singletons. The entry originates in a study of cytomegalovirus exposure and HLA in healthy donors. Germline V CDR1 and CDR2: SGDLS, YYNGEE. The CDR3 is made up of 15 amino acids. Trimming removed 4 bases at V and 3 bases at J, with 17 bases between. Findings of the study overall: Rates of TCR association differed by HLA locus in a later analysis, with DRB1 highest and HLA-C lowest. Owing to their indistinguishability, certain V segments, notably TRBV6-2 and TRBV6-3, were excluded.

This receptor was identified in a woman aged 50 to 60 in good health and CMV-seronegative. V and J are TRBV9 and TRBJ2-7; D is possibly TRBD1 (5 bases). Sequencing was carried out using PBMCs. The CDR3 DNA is TGTGCCAGCAGCCCCCAAAGCCAGGGAAACTACGAGCAGTACTTC. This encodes CASSPQSQGNYEQYF.